This TCR beta chain comes out of a study of CD8 T cells in ankylosing spondylitis (dated by TCRdb to about 2017). At the level of the whole study: The study profiled T cell receptor beta repertoires in healthy donors and ankylosing spondylitis patients to find disease-linked TCR variants. The full study cohort was made up of about 25 ankylosing spondylitis patients and about a hundred healthy donors. Peripheral blood samples were taken, and synovial fluid was additionally collected from ankylosing spondylitis patients. Study-wide conclusions, independent of this receptor: Blood from ankylosing spondylitis patients appeared to be characterized by a TCR beta motif composed of eight or nine highly homologous amino acid variants. According to the report, matched synovial fluid samples from ankylosing spondylitis patients were significantly enriched for the disease-linked clones. Some motif variants had previously been reported in the synovial fluid and blood of reactive arthritis patients, which suggests shared mechanisms of disease initiation. The disease-linked clones had a CD8+ phenotype and were found at relatively low frequencies in peripheral blood.

Sequencing was performed on an Illumina HiSeq 2500. Quantitative 5'-RACE with molecular barcodes was the method used to prepare the TCR beta libraries. As for how the authors treated the data: A new computational method based on a probabilistic model of VDJ rearrangement was used to identify disease-linked TCR variants. The public reads were quality trimmed at Q25 with fastp and then assembled into clones with MiXCR by TCRdb, keeping productive beta chains. Rows are unified per CDR3 protein, each entry keeping the most common DNA and genes. V and J calls and clone size were set by TCRdb, not the authors. Here the sample has about 400,000 distinct CDR3 sequences; about a fifth occur a single time. The top ten clones comprise about 16% of the sample. This clonotype was seen more than once but under ten times. There is no known antigen for this receptor. No clone much larger than this one lies a single base away; base qualities are absent.

CDR1 LNHDA and CDR2 SQIVND were looked up in the germline V gene (reference sequence). The CDR3 sequence holds 19 residues, the cysteine and phenylalanine included. The CDR3 DNA has 57 bases and is translated from base 1. Germline trimming: 4 bases from V, 6 bases from J; junction bases outside gene matches: 13. This chain joins TRBV19 to TRBJ2-1; TRBD2 lines up with 15 middle nucleotides. This receptor was taken from a male donor with ankylosing spondylitis. The sample taken for sequencing was blood, either unsorted or a sorted T cell fraction (not recorded which). The DNA sequence reads TGTGCCAGTAGTACATCACGGACTAGCGGGAGGGTGGGTGGCAATGAGCAGTTCTTC. This yields the protein CASSTSRTSGRVGGNEQFF.